A single T cell receptor beta chain is shown here with its context. One junction end disagrees with the germline gene, perhaps due to a read error. Germline V gives CDR1 SGHVS, CDR2 FQNEAQ. This CDR3 has 14 residues. These data originate in a study of tumor-infiltrating lymphocytes in primary liver carcinoma. In the study overall: Samples yielded about 3.65 to 7.5 million productive TCRbeta reads, similar across tissue types.

The authors made TCR beta cDNA from 450 to 600 ng total RNA with a constant-region primer. For TCR beta, libraries were produced by three nested multiplex PCR rounds using slightly modified ARM-PCR. TRBV1-TRBV30 forward primers paired with a C-beta reverse primer were used in the first two PCR rounds, which ran approximately 10 cycles each. One entry per CDR3 protein, called by TCRdb with MiXCR from the multiplex PCR reads. The table lists 180,000 or so distinct CDR3 sequences, about 60% of them singletons. It was unsorted whole blood that yielded blood RNA, and germline DNA was also extracted. The sequenced sample consisted of peripheral blood. This clonotype was sampled from a man aged 40-49 years with primary liver carcinoma and hepatitis B virus infection. The genes are TRBV7-8 and TRBJ2-2; either TRBD1 or TRBD2 may fit D (5 bases each). In nucleotides, the CDR3 is TGTGCCAGCAGCTGGGGGTCGAACACTGGGGAGCTGTTTTTT. Translated, it gives CASSWGSNTGELFF.